This TCR beta chain was captured in a study of blood T cell repertoires in COVID-19. Study overall: The analysed material was cDNA or gDNA that came from T cells, B-cell-depleted T cells, or PBMCs.

Sequenced by immunoSEQ multiplex PCR; TCRdb stores in-frame clones only, minus some. The table shows approximately 440,000 clones, with roughly 90% occurring only once. Individuals drawn from approximately 26 US areas were about 18 to 89 years old. Cohorts were based on clinical histories the participants reported. The CDR3 loop spans 15 amino acids. Looked up from germline, CDR1 is SGHTA and CDR2 is FQGNSA. V dropped 5 bases and J dropped 5 bases, with 18 bases sitting between them. Sequenced sample: PBMCs or T cells enriched from blood (not recorded which). The source of this sequence is a woman between 18 and 29 years old who had recovered from COVID-19. V usage is TRBV7-2 and J usage is TRBJ2-5, with D uncertain. The CDR3 DNA reads as TGTGCCAGCAGCCTCGGGTCTTTCACCGCGGAGACCCAGTACTTC. Translation: CASSLGSFTAETQYF.